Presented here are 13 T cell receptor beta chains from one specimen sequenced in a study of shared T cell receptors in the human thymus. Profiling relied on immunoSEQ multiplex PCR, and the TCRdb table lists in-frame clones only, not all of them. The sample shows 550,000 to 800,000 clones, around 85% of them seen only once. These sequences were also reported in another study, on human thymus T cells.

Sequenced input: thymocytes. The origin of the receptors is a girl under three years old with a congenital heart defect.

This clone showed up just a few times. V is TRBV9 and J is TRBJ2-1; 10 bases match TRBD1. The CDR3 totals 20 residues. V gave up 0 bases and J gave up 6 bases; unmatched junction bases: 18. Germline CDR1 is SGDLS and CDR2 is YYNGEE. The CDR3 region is CASSVEGTGEGFPPGNEQFF. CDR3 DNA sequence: TGTGCCAGCAGCGTAGAGGGGACAGGGGAGGGCTTTCCCCCGGGCAATGAGCAGTTCTTC.

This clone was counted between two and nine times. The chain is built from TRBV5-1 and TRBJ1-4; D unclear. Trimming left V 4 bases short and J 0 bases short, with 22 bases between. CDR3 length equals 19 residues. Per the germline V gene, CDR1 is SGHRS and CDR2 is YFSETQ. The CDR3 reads CASSPKRTKPGTTNEKLFF. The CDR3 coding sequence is TGCGCCAGCAGCCCCAAACGGACGAAGCCGGGAACAACTAATGAAAAACTGTTTTTT.

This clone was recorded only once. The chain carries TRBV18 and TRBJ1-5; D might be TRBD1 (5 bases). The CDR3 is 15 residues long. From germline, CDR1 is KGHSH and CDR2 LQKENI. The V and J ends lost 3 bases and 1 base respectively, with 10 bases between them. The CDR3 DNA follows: TGTGCCAGCTCACCGGGGAGGGGAAGCAATCAGCCCCAGCATTTT. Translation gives CASSPGRGSNQPQHF.

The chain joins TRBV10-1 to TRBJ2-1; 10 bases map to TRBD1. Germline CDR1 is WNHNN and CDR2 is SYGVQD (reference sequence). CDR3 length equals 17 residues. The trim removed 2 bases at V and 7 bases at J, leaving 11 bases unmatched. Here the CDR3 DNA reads TGCGCCAGCAGTGAGGTAGCGGACAGGGGGTTCGGGAATGAGCAGTTCTTC. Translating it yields CASSEVADRGFGNEQFF.

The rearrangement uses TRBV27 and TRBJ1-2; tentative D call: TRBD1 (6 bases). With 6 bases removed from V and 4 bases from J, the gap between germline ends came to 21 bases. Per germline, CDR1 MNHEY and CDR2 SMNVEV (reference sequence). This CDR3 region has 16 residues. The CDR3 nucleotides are TGTGCCAGCAGAGGGGGATCCGGGGCGTCCATCTATGGCTACACCTTC. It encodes CASRGGSGASIYGYTF.

The CDR3 region is CASSHSTPGNTEAFF. The DNA for the CDR3 is TGCGCCAGCAGCCACTCCACCCCAGGGAACACTGAAGCTTTCTTT. V gene TRBV4-1 combines with J gene TRBJ1-1; D gene uncertain. The V gene's germline CDR1 is MGHRA and CDR2 YSYEKL. The CDR3 consists of 15 residues. V was cut by 3 bases and J by 1 base, with 12 bases left in between.

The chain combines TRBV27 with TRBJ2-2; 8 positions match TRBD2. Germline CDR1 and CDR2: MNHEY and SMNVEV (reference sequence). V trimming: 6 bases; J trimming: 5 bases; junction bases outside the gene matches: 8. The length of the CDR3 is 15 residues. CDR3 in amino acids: CASSGAGGLTGELFF. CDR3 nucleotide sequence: TGTGCCAGCAGCGGCGCGGGGGGCTTGACCGGGGAGCTGTTTTTT.

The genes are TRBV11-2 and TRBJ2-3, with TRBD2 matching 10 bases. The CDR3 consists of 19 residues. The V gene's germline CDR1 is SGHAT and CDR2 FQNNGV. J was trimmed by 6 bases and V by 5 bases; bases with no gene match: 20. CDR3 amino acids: CASSLDPRTSGPHPDTQYF. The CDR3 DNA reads TGTGCCAGCAGCCTCGACCCAAGGACTAGCGGACCCCACCCGGATACGCAGTATTTT.

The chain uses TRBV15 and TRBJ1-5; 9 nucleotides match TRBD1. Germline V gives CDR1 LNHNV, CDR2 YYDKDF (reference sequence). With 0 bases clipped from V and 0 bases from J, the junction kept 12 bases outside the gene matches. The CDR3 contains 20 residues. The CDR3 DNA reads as TGTGCCACCAGCAGAGAAGGCCGGGACAGGGAGACTTATAGCAATCAGCCCCAGCATTTT. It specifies CATSREGRDRETYSNQPQHF.

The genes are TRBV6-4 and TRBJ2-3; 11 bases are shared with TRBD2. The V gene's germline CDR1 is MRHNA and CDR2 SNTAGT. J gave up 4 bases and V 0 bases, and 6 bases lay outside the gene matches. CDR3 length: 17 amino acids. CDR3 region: CASSDSSSGGSADTQYF. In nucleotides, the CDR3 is TGTGCCAGCAGTGACTCCTCTAGCGGGGGGTCGGCAGATACGCAGTATTTT.

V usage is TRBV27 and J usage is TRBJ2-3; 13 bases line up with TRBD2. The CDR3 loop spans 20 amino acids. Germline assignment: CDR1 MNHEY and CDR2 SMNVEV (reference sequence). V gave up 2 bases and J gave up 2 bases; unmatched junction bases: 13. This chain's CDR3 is CASSLGITSGGASNTDTQYF. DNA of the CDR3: TGTGCCAGCAGTTTAGGGATCACTAGCGGGGGGGCCAGCAACACAGATACGCAGTATTTT.

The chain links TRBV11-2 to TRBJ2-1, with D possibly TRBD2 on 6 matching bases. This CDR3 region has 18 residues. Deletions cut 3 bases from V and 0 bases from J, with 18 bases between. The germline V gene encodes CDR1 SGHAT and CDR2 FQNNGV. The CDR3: CASSLGFTSSSSYNEQFF. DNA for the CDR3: TGTGCCAGCAGCTTGGGGTTCACTAGCTCGAGCTCCTACAATGAGCAGTTCTTC.

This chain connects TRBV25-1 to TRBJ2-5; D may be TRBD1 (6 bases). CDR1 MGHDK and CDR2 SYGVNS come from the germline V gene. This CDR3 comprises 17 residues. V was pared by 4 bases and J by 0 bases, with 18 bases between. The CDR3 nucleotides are TGTGCCAGCAGTGCACCAGTGGGGGCTCTCTACCAAGAGACCCAGTACTTC. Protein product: CASSAPVGALYQETQYF.